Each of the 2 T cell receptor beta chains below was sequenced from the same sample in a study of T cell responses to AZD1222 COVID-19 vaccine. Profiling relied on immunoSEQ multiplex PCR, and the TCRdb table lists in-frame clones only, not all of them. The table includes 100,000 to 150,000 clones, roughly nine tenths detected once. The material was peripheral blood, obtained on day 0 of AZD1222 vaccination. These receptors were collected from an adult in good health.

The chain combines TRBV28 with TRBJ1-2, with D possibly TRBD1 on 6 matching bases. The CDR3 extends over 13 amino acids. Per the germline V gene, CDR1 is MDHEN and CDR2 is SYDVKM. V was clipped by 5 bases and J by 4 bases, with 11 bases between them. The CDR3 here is CASSTGFSYGYTF. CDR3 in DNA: TGTGCCAGCAGTACAGGGTTCTCCTATGGCTACACCTTC.

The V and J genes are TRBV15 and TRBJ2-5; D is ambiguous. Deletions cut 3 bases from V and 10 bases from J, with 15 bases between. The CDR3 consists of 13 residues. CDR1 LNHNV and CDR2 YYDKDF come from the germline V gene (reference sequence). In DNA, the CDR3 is TGTGCCACCAGCAGCCCGGAATGGGTGGACCAGTACTTC. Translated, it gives CATSSPEWVDQYF.